These 22 T cell receptor beta chains share one sample of origin, sequenced in a study of regulatory T cells in long-lasting Graves disease. Arm-PCR of CDR3 regions and iRepertoire HTBI primers were the basis on which TCR beta libraries were built. MiXCR, run by TCRdb on the multiplex PCR reads, gives a single entry per CDR3 protein. This sample carries 500,000 or so distinct CDR3 sequences, about a sixth of them seen once, and the ten largest clones take roughly an eighth. Time point: newly diagnosed GD, antithyroid drugs for less than 3 months. PBMC RNA was the source of the TCR library. This sample was shared with a second study, whose subject was T cells in Graves' hyperthyroidism and ophthalmopathy.

Sample: peripheral blood mononuclear cells (PBMCs), taken at new diagnosis, from a patient treated with antithyroid drugs. The source of these receptors is a man aged 40-50 years with Graves disease.

This clonotype showed up just a few times. The CDR3: CASRPNTGIAYEQYF. Here the CDR3 DNA reads TGTGCCAGCAGACCTAACACAGGGATTGCATACGAGCAGTACTTC. This sequence joins TRBV12-3 or TRBV12-4 and TRBJ2-7; D is possibly TRBD1 (6 bases). Between the trimmed V and J ends, which lost 6 bases and 4 bases, there was a span of 19 bases. CDR3 length equals 15 residues.

This clonotype was observed at least ten times. The chain is built from TRBV28 and TRBJ1-1; D may be TRBD1 (5 bases). There are 14 residues in the CDR3. CDR1 is MDHEN, CDR2 SYDVKM, per germline. Trimming cost V 5 bases and J 1 base, with 11 bases left between them. DNA of the CDR3: TGTGCCAGCAGTCCACCGACAGCGAACACTGAAGCTTTCTTT. The encoded protein is CASSPPTANTEAFF.

Notes on this clonotype: The junction differs from germline at one of its ends, possibly a read error. The V call is TRBV4-1, the J call TRBJ2-7, with 10 bases aligning to TRBD2. CDR1 is MGHRA and CDR2 is YSYEKL in the germline V gene. The CDR3 spans 18 residues. The CDR3 reads CASSQDAPPSGSPYGQYF. As DNA, the CDR3 is TGCGCCAGCAGCCAAGATGCCCCCCCTAGCGGGAGTCCCTACGGGCAGTACTTC.

This clonotype was detected ten times or more. The chain uses TRBV3-1 and TRBJ2-5; D is perhaps TRBD2 (6 bases). The V gene's germline CDR1 is LGHDT and CDR2 YNNKEL (reference sequence). The V end lost 1 base, the J end lost 0 bases, and 15 bases lay between the germline ends. The CDR3 has 17 residues. The CDR3 nucleotides read TGTGCCAGCAGCCAAGCCGGGAGAGGGCTGTACCAAGAGACCCAGTACTTC. Residues: CASSQAGRGLYQETQYF.

This clonotype was seen ten or more times. The V and J genes are TRBV15 and TRBJ1-2; D perhaps matches TRBD1 (6 bases). Germline loops: CDR1 LNHNV, CDR2 YYDKDF (reference sequence). Trimming shortened V by 5 bases and J by 2 bases, and 15 bases separated the two germline ends. There are 15 residues in the CDR3. The CDR3 sequence: CATSPQSRGNYGYTF. In DNA form, the CDR3 reads TGTGCCACCAGCCCCCAGAGCAGGGGAAACTATGGCTACACCTTC.

The J gene is TRBJ2-5, the V gene TRBV19; a weak D match, TRBD2 (7 bases). The germline V gene has CDR1 LNHDA and CDR2 SQIVND (reference sequence). Trimming cost V 6 bases and J 3 bases, with 20 bases left between them. The CDR3 loop spans 16 amino acids. The CDR3 loop is CASSPLWEGGKETQYF. CDR3 coding DNA: TGTGCCAGTAGCCCTCTATGGGAGGGGGGGAAAGAGACCCAGTACTTC. The full variable domain, with the rest looked up from reference TRBV19 and TRBJ2-5, is DGGITQSPKYLFRKEGQNVTLSCEQNLNHDAMYWYRQDPGQGLRLIYYSQIVNDFQKGDIAEGYSVSREKKESFPLTVTSAQKNPTAFYLCASSPLWEGGKETQYFGPGTRLLVL.

This clonotype was observed at least ten times. The J gene is TRBJ2-3, the V gene TRBV20-1; 10 nucleotides align to TRBD2. Trimming cost V 6 bases and J 2 bases; bases outside gene matches: 5. Germline-derived CDR1 and CDR2 are DFQATT and SNEGSKA (reference sequence). This CDR3 has 14 residues. The CDR3 nucleotides read TGCAGTGCAGGACTAGCGGAAAACACAGATACGCAGTATTTT. Amino acid sequence: CSAGLAENTDTQYF.

This chain connects TRBV28 to TRBJ1-2; D uncertain. The CDR3 loop spans 13 amino acids. The V end lost 2 bases, the J end lost 6 bases, and 10 bases lay between the germline ends. Germline CDR1 MDHEN, CDR2 SYDVKM. CDR3 region: CASSLNNPHGYTF. The DNA of the CDR3 is TGTGCCAGCAGTTTAAACAATCCCCATGGCTACACCTTC.

This clonotype was picked up many times. The V and J genes are TRBV5-1 and TRBJ2-7; TRBD1 agrees at 10 bases. Germline CDR1 and CDR2: SGHRS and YFSETQ. Losses at the gene ends were 4 bases for V and 1 base for J; bases not matched to a gene: 5. There are 15 residues in the CDR3. The CDR3 reads CASSEGTGASYEQYF. CDR3 DNA sequence: TGCGCCAGCAGCGAAGGGACAGGGGCGTCCTACGAGCAGTACTTC.

As for this clonotype: This sequence may be a read error, since a much larger clone differs from it by one base. This chain joins TRBV5-1 and TRBJ2-7; a possible D gene is TRBD1 (5 bases). Germline CDR1 reads SGHRS; CDR2 reads YFSETQ. V lost 5 bases and J 2 bases, leaving 17 bases between the germline ends. This CDR3 has 15 amino acids. The CDR3: CASSSDLTDPYEQYF. For the CDR3, the DNA is TGCGCCAGCAGTTCAGACCTGACAGACCCCTACGAGCAGTACTTC.

The chain's CDR3 is CASSTLDRTSPLHF. Here the CDR3 DNA reads TGTGCCAGTAGTACCTTGGACAGAACTTCACCCCTCCACTTT. The rearrangement joins TRBV19 to TRBJ1-6, with a possible D match to TRBD1 (6 bases). V was pared by 4 bases and J by 9 bases, with 13 bases between. This CDR3 is 14 amino acids long. Germline V gene data show CDR1 as LNHDA and CDR2 as SQIVND (reference sequence).

The chain couples TRBV15 to TRBJ2-3; 13 bases agree with TRBD2. Trimming cost V 6 bases and J 4 bases; bases outside gene matches: 7. Germline V gene data show CDR1 as LNHNV and CDR2 as YYDKDF (reference sequence). The length of the CDR3 is 16 residues. The DNA of the CDR3 is TGTGCCACCAGTCAACTAGCGGGAGGGTTCGCAGATACGCAGTATTTT. Amino acids: CATSQLAGGFADTQYF.

This clonotype was counted at least ten times. This chain joins TRBV11-2 and TRBJ2-2; perhaps TRBD1 as D (6 bases). Trimming left V 4 bases short and J 6 bases short, with 15 bases between. The CDR3 runs to 15 residues. Germline V lookup: CDR1 SGHAT, CDR2 FQNNGV. CDR3 residues: CASSSIRDNPGELFF. The CDR3 DNA reads TGTGCCAGCAGCTCTATACGGGACAACCCCGGGGAGCTGTTTTTT. The complete variable domain, with remaining parts taken from reference TRBV11-2 and TRBJ2-2, reads EAGVAQSPRYKIIEKRQSVAFWCNPISGHATLYWYQQILGQGPKLLIQFQNNGVVDDSQLPKDRFSAERLKGVDSTLKIQPAKLEDSAVYLCASSSIRDNPGELFFGEGSRLTVL.

This clonotype showed up many times. The chain is built from TRBV30 and TRBJ2-5, with a weak D call TRBD2 (6 bases). CDR1 and CDR2 from the germline V gene are GTSNPN and SVGIG (reference sequence). The CDR3 is made up of 13 amino acids. V was clipped by 3 bases and J by 4 bases, with 12 bases between them. CDR3 loop: CAWRPGVGETQYF. In nucleotides, the CDR3 is TGTGCCTGGAGGCCGGGAGTGGGAGAGACCCAGTACTTC. Looking up the rest from reference TRBV30 and TRBJ2-5 gives the full variable domain: SQTIHQWPATLVQPVGSPLSLECTVEGTSNPNLYWYRQAAGRGLQLLFYSVGIGQISSEVPQNLSASRPQDRQFILSSKKLLLSDSGFYLCAWRPGVGETQYFGPGTRLLVL.

The J gene is TRBJ2-7, the V gene TRBV6-1; D call uncertain. Germline-derived CDR1 and CDR2 are MNHNS and SASEGT. The ends were cut back, 2 bases at V and 0 bases at J, with 5 bases in the middle. The CDR3 covers 13 residues. Here the CDR3 reads CASSENTSYEQYF. The CDR3 region has the DNA TGTGCCAGCAGTGAAAACACCTCCTACGAGCAGTACTTC.

This clonotype occurred many times. The genes are TRBV6-5 and TRBJ1-2; D gene ambiguous. This CDR3 is 16 amino acids long. Germline V gene data show CDR1 as MNHEY and CDR2 as SVGAGI. V lost 0 bases and J 2 bases, leaving 13 bases between the germline ends. The DNA for the CDR3 is TGTGCCAGCAGTTACTCGACGAGTCAGAGGAACTATGGCTACACCTTC. Its protein product is CASSYSTSQRNYGYTF.

Points on this clonotype: One base away lies a much larger clone, so this may be a sequencing read error. The V and J genes are TRBV5-1 and TRBJ2-7; weak D call: TRBD1 (7 bases). Trimming removed 4 bases from V and 5 bases from J, with 16 bases in between. The CDR3 length is 14 residues. The germline gives CDR1 SGHRS, CDR2 YFSETQ. The CDR3: CASSAGQFRDEQYF. For the CDR3, the DNA is TGCGCCAGCAGCGCGGGACAGTTTAGGGACGAGCAGTACTTC.

The chain links TRBV20-1 to TRBJ2-7, with D possibly matching TRBD1 (5 bases). Trimming removed 3 bases from V and 4 bases from J, with 25 bases in between. Per germline, CDR1 DFQATT and CDR2 SNEGSKA (reference sequence). CDR3 size: 17 residues. DNA of the CDR3: TGCAGTGCTAGGGATACAGGAGTATTCGCTAGAAGGTACGAGCAGTACTTC. This gives the protein CSARDTGVFARRYEQYF.

This clonotype was counted a few times. The chain couples TRBV24-1 to TRBJ2-1, with 7 bases identical to TRBD2. From germline, CDR1 is KGHDR and CDR2 SFDVKD. The CDR3 sequence is 15 residues long. V was clipped by 5 bases and J by 9 bases; unmatched bases: 12. In nucleotides, the CDR3 is TGTGCCACCAGTGGCGGGCGGGAGAGCGCGGGTGAGCAGTTCTTC. This encodes CATSGGRESAGEQFF.

This clonotype was recorded at least ten times. The rearrangement joins TRBV2 to TRBJ1-6, with D tentatively TRBD1 (5 bases). V lost 4 bases to trimming and J lost 13 bases, with 17 bases between them. The length of the CDR3 is 14 residues. Germline V gives CDR1 SNHLY, CDR2 FYNNEI. The CDR3 region is CASSAMLGTGPLHF. The CDR3 DNA follows: TGTGCCAGCAGTGCAATGTTGGGGACGGGGCCCCTCCACTTT.

As concerns this clonotype: Here the CDR3 omits its conserved ending phenylalanine or tryptophan, so a read error is the likely source. V is TRBV2 and J is TRBJ1-1; D is unclear. This CDR3 has 14 residues. Germline CDR1 reads SNHLY; CDR2 reads FYNNEI. The V end was cut by 1 base, the J end by 2 bases, with 8 bases between. The DNA for the CDR3 is TGTGCCAGCAGTGAAGGGAAAACCAACACTGAAGCTTTCTCT. This translates into CASSEGKTNTEAFS.

The sample holds many counts of this clonotype. The chain carries TRBV28 and TRBJ2-5; unclear D gene. V was trimmed by 1 base and J by 4 bases, leaving 7 bases between them. Per the germline V gene, CDR1 is MDHEN and CDR2 is SYDVKM. The CDR3 extends over 13 amino acids. The CDR3 region is CASSLLRAETQYF. The CDR3 nucleotides read TGTGCCAGCAGTTTATTAAGGGCAGAGACCCAGTACTTC.